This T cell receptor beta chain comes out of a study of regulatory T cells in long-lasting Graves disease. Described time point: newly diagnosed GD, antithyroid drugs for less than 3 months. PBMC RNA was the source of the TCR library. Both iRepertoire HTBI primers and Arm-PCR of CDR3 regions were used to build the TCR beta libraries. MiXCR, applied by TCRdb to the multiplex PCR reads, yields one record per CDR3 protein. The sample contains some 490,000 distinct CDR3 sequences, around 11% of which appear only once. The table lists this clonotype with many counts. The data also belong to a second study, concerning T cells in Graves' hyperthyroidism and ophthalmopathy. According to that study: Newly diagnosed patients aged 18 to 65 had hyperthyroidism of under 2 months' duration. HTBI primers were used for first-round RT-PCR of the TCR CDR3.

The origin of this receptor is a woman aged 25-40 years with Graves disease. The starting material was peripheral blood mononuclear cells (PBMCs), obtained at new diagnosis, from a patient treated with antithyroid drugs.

In DNA form, the CDR3 reads TGTGCCAGCAGCCAAGGACTAGCGGCCGGGGAGCTGTTTTTT. Translated: CASSQGLAAGELFF. V and J are TRBV13 and TRBJ2-2, with 10 bases fitting TRBD2. CDR1 and CDR2 from the germline V gene are PRHDT and FYEKMQ (reference sequence). The CDR3 is 14 residues long. The trim removed 5 bases at V and 6 bases at J, leaving 3 bases unmatched.